These 28 T cell receptor beta chains originate from one sample sequenced in a study of T cells in Graves' hyperthyroidism and ophthalmopathy. The CDR3 regions of TCR beta were amplified from RNA transcripts. First-round RT-PCR targeting the TCR CDR3 was performed with the HTBI primer set. TCRdb fed the multiplex PCR reads into MiXCR, producing one record per CDR3 protein. The sample holds approximately 400,000 distinct CDR3 sequences, about 15% seen once. The sample comprised blood. The receptors here all came from a woman aged 18-30 years with Graves' hyperthyroidism.

At least ten counts were recorded for this clonotype. The chain's CDR3 is CASSFGQSSNEKLFF. CDR3 nucleotides: TGTGCCAGCAGCTTCGGACAGAGCTCTAATGAAAAACTGTTTTTT. This chain joins TRBV7-9 and TRBJ1-4, with a tentative D call TRBD1 (6 bases). V lost 3 bases and J lost 3, with 11 bases in between. This CDR3 is built from 15 residues. Per germline, CDR1 SEHNR and CDR2 FQNEAQ (reference sequence).

This clonotype was detected many times. This rearrangement joins TRBV2 to TRBJ1-3, with a tentative D call TRBD1 (6 bases). CDR1 SNHLY and CDR2 FYNNEI come from the germline V gene. The CDR3 loop spans 16 amino acids. Trimming stripped 4 bases from V and 4 bases from J, with 17 bases between. The CDR3 is CASSGGAGAKGNTIYF. CDR3 nucleotide sequence: TGTGCCAGCAGTGGAGGTGCGGGGGCTAAAGGAAACACCATATATTTT.

This clonotype was detected a few times. The chain has TRBV7-8 and TRBJ1-4; 11 bases match TRBD1. Trimming took 5 bases from V and 6 from J; bases not matched to a gene: 5. CDR3 size: 15 residues. Germline lookup yields CDR1 SGHVS and CDR2 FQNEAQ. In DNA form, the CDR3 reads TGTGCCAGCAGCGGGGGACAGGGGGGCGATGAAAAACTGTTTTTT. Its translation: CASSGGQGGDEKLFF.

Ten or more counts support this clonotype. This chain joins TRBV12-3 or TRBV12-4 and TRBJ1-3; D gene unclear. V gave up 1 base and J gave up 0 bases, with 10 bases separating them. This CDR3 contains 16 residues. CDR3 nucleotides: TGTGCCAGCAGTTTAGGGTCGGAGAGCTCTGGAAACACCATATATTTT. Residues: CASSLGSESSGNTIYF.

V and J are TRBV27 and TRBJ2-1; TRBD2 agrees at 13 bases. Trimming took 2 bases from V and 5 from J; bases not matched to a gene: 6. CDR3 length: 17 amino acids. Germline V gene data show CDR1 as MNHEY and CDR2 as SMNVEV (reference sequence). The CDR3 spells CASSLPPGLAGNNEQFF. CDR3 DNA sequence: TGTGCCAGCAGTTTACCCCCGGGACTAGCGGGGAACAATGAGCAGTTCTTC.

This clonotype was detected ten times or more. V and J are TRBV30 and TRBJ2-1; TRBD1 is a possible D gene (6 bases). The CDR3 totals 13 residues. V lost 0 bases and J lost 7, with 10 bases in between. Germline V gene lookup returns CDR1 GTSNPN and CDR2 SVGIG (reference sequence). The CDR3 nucleotides are TGTGCCTGGAGTGTCGGCAGGGGTAATGAGCAGTTCTTC. Protein sequence: CAWSVGRGNEQFF.

The genes are TRBV2 and TRBJ2-3; D gene ambiguous. Germline values: CDR1 SNHLY, CDR2 FYNNEI. With 6 bases removed from V and 3 bases from J, the gap between germline ends came to 7 bases. This CDR3 is built from 12 residues. For the CDR3, the DNA is TGTGCCAGCAGGGACGATACAGATACGCAGTATTTT. It specifies CASRDDTDTQYF.

The chain couples TRBV25-1 to TRBJ2-2; D is uncertain. Germline assignment: CDR1 MGHDK and CDR2 SYGVNS. CDR3 length: 16 amino acids. Deletions cut 4 bases from V and 0 bases from J, with 12 bases between. The DNA for the CDR3 is TGTGCCAGCAGTGGACGGGCCGAATCGAACACCGGGGAGCTGTTTTTT. This gives the protein CASSGRAESNTGELFF.

The chain has TRBV6-5 and TRBJ2-7, with 7 bases fitting TRBD2. The length of the CDR3 is 19 residues. Germline assignment: CDR1 MNHEY and CDR2 SVGAGI. Losses at the gene ends were 2 bases for V and 0 bases for J; bases not matched to a gene: 16. DNA of the CDR3: TGTGCCAGCAGTTACCGAAGCAGGAGGGCTAGCGGAAGCTCCTACGAGCAGTACTTC. This sequence encodes CASSYRSRRASGSSYEQYF.

This clonotype was seen repeatedly, ten times or more. The chain carries TRBV20-1 and TRBJ2-5, with D unclear. The CDR3 is 12 amino acids. The ends were cut back, 3 bases at V and 4 bases at J, with 9 bases in the middle. CDR1 is DFQATT, CDR2 SNEGSKA, per germline (reference sequence). The CDR3 protein is CSASGARETQYF. The DNA of the CDR3 is TGCAGTGCTAGCGGCGCGAGAGAGACCCAGTACTTC.

Concerning this clonotype itself: This may be a read error, as it is one base from a much larger clone. The gene calls are TRBV20-1 and TRBJ2-5, with D maybe TRBD1 (8 bases). The CDR3 contains 16 residues. Germline CDR1 and CDR2: DFQATT and SNEGSKA (reference sequence). The V end was cut by 7 bases, the J end by 4 bases, with 25 bases between. For the CDR3, the DNA is TGCAGTGGGCGGGGGCAGGGGGCATTGGCTGGAGAGACCCAGTACTTC. This encodes CSGRGQGALAGETQYF.

This clonotype has a count of ten or more. This chain's CDR3 is CASSEAGYYNQPQHF. Here the CDR3 DNA reads TGTGCCAGCAGTGAAGCGGGGTATTACAATCAGCCCCAGCATTTT. The V gene is TRBV6-1, the J gene TRBJ1-5, with D unresolved. The length of the CDR3 is 15 residues. In germline, CDR1 is MNHNS, CDR2 SASEGT. Between the trimmed V and J ends, which lost 0 bases and 3 bases, there was a span of 9 bases.

This clonotype was detected only a few times. A clone one base away is much larger, so this may be a read error. The chain employs TRBV20-1 and TRBJ1-2, with D possibly TRBD1 on 5 matching bases. CDR1 and CDR2 from the germline V gene are DFQATT and SNEGSKA (reference sequence). This CDR3 spans 15 amino acids. CDR3 sequence: CNARDSVGQGYGYTF. Written as DNA, the CDR3 is TGCAATGCTAGAGATAGCGTAGGGCAGGGTTATGGCTACACCTTC.

This clonotype was observed at least ten times. V usage is TRBV28 and J usage is TRBJ2-7; 12 positions match TRBD2. Germline CDR1 and CDR2: MDHEN and SYDVKM. V dropped 4 bases and J dropped 4; count of bases not matched to a gene: 5. The CDR3 runs to 15 residues. The CDR3 loop is CASSSPGLAGYEQYF. The CDR3 DNA reads as TGTGCCAGCAGTTCCCCGGGACTAGCGGGTTACGAGCAGTACTTC.

This clonotype was recorded only once. The chain is built from TRBV20-1 and TRBJ1-5, with D hard to call. V lost 6 bases to trimming and J lost 9 bases, with 15 bases between them. This CDR3 is built from 12 residues. Per the germline V gene, CDR1 is DFQATT and CDR2 is SNEGSKA (reference sequence). CDR3 sequence reads: CSALAGNWPQHF. CDR3 bases: TGCAGTGCCCTCGCAGGTAACTGGCCCCAGCATTTT.

This clonotype was seen ten or more times. The CDR3 loop is CSARRDINQPQHF. The CDR3 DNA sequence: TGCAGTGCTAGAAGGGACATCAATCAGCCCCAGCATTTT. The chain uses TRBV20-1 and TRBJ1-5; possibly TRBD1 for D (6 bases). The CDR3 has 13 amino acids. Germline V gene lookup returns CDR1 DFQATT and CDR2 SNEGSKA (reference sequence). V shed 2 bases and J shed 3 bases, with 8 bases lying between them.

In this sample, this clonotype turned up many times. J is TRBJ1-1 and V is TRBV6-1; tentatively, D is TRBD1 (5 bases). The V end lost 3 bases, the J end lost 10 bases, and 15 bases lay between the germline ends. The CDR3 loop spans 13 amino acids. Looked up from germline, CDR1 is MNHNS and CDR2 is SASEGT. CDR3 amino acids: CASSDYRIGGAFF. The CDR3 DNA reads as TGTGCCAGCAGTGACTACCGTATTGGGGGAGCTTTCTTT.

The chain joins TRBV20-1 to TRBJ1-2; possibly TRBD1 for D (6 bases). This CDR3 spans 12 amino acids. Germline CDR1 is DFQATT and CDR2 is SNEGSKA (reference sequence). Trimming removed 1 base at V and 5 bases at J, with 8 bases between. Written as DNA, the CDR3 is TGCAGTGCTAGAGGACAGGCATATGGCTACACCTTC. Translating it yields CSARGQAYGYTF.

The rearrangement joins TRBV6-1 to TRBJ2-1; D remains ambiguous. The germline V and J ends were trimmed by 5 bases and 7 bases, with 6 bases remaining between them. Germline values: CDR1 MNHNS, CDR2 SASEGT. The CDR3 contains 11 residues. The CDR3 region is CASSRRNEQFF. The CDR3 DNA follows: TGTGCCAGCAGTCGAAGGAATGAGCAGTTCTTC.

The table lists this clonotype with many counts. V usage is TRBV7-2 and J usage is TRBJ2-5; D unresolved. This CDR3 region has 18 residues. Germline CDR1 reads SGHTA; CDR2 reads FQGNSA. With 4 bases removed from V and 0 bases from J, the gap between germline ends came to 21 bases. The DNA of the CDR3 is TGTGCCAGCAGCTCACCCGGAGAGGCTTTCCTGTACCAAGAGACCCAGTACTTC. Amino acids: CASSSPGEAFLYQETQYF. The variable domain in full, with the rest retrieved from reference TRBV7-2 and TRBJ2-5, is GAGVSQSPSNKVTEKGKDVELRCDPISGHTALYWYRQSLGQGLEFLIYFQGNSAPDKSGLPSDRFSAERTGGSVSTLTIQRTQQEDSAVYLCASSSPGEAFLYQETQYFGPGTRLLVL.

This chain uses TRBV28 with TRBJ1-4; possible D gene TRBD1, 5 bases. V was shortened by 5 bases and J by 2 bases, with 12 bases between the two germline ends. CDR1 and CDR2 from the germline V gene are MDHEN and SYDVKM. The CDR3 loop spans 15 amino acids. Written as DNA, the CDR3 is TGTGCCAGCAGTACAGGAGGGGTGACTAATGAAAAACTGTTTTTT. Residues: CASSTGGVTNEKLFF. Full variable domain (missing parts from reference TRBV28 and TRBJ1-4): DVKVTQSSRYLVKRTGEKVFLECVQDMDHENMFWYRQDPGLGLRLIYFSYDVKMKEKGDIPEGYSVSREKKERFSLILESASTNQTSMYLCASSTGGVTNEKLFFGSGTQLSVL.

At least ten counts were recorded for this clonotype. V and J are TRBV20-1 and TRBJ2-3; 13 nucleotides match TRBD2. CDR1 DFQATT and CDR2 SNEGSKA come from the germline V gene (reference sequence). The CDR3 sequence is 19 residues long. With V trimmed by 0 bases and J by 4 bases, 13 bases remained unmatched. The DNA of the CDR3 is TGCAGTGCTAGAGATCCCGGCGGTGGGACTAGCGGGGCGCCAGATACGCAGTATTTT. Translating gives CSARDPGGGTSGAPDTQYF.

This clonotype was picked up many times. V gene TRBV5-1 combines with J gene TRBJ2-3, with TRBD2 matching 8 bases. Germline V gene data show CDR1 as SGHRS and CDR2 as YFSETQ. CDR3 length equals 15 residues. After removal of 1 base from V and 3 bases from J, the junction contained 4 bases not matched to a gene. The CDR3 spells CASSLTAGVTDTQYF. The CDR3 DNA follows: TGCGCCAGCAGCTTGACAGCGGGAGTGACAGATACGCAGTATTTT.

This clonotype occurred many times. The V and J genes are TRBV15 and TRBJ2-1; D might be TRBD2 (6 bases). The length of the CDR3 is 14 residues. The germline V gene has CDR1 LNHNV and CDR2 YYDKDF (reference sequence). V was cut by 5 bases and J by 4 bases, with 12 bases left in between. The CDR3 here is CATSLRGGYNEQFF. CDR3 DNA: TGTGCCACCAGCCTCCGAGGAGGGTACAATGAGCAGTTCTTC.

This clonotype showed up many times. The J gene is TRBJ2-7, the V gene TRBV12-3 or TRBV12-4, with 11 bases matching TRBD2. CDR3 length: 18 residues. Trimming removed 6 bases from V and 4 bases from J; junction bases left unmatched: 17. Here the CDR3 reads CASSWTSGRGGTLYEQYF. The CDR3 coding sequence is TGTGCCAGCAGCTGGACTAGCGGGCGGGGGGGAACTCTATACGAGCAGTACTTC.

This clonotype showed up just a few times. The chain has TRBV6-5 and TRBJ2-2; TRBD2 might be the D (7 bases). V was trimmed by 6 bases and J by 4 bases, leaving 18 bases between them. This CDR3 is 16 amino acids long. CDR1 is MNHEY, CDR2 SVGAGI, per germline. As DNA, the CDR3 is TGTGCCAGCAGATACCAGCGGGGAGGGGGCACCGGGGAGCTGTTTTTT. This codes for CASRYQRGGGTGELFF.

This clonotype came up many times. The chain couples TRBV6-5 to TRBJ1-2; possible D gene TRBD1, 5 bases. Germline loops: CDR1 MNHEY, CDR2 SVGAGI. The CDR3 sequence is 19 residues long. V dropped 0 bases and J dropped 2 bases, with 22 bases sitting between them. The CDR3 DNA sequence: TGTGCCAGCAGTTACTCGACCTTTGGGAGGGGCCGTGGAAACTATGGCTACACCTTC. Its protein is CASSYSTFGRGRGNYGYTF.

This clonotype was seen a handful of times. The junction shows a germline mismatch at one end, possibly a read error. The V and J genes are TRBV7-7 and TRBJ2-2; 11 nucleotides match TRBD2. CDR1 and CDR2 from the germline V gene are SSHAT and FNYEAQ (reference sequence). The CDR3 has 16 amino acids. CDR3 in amino acids: CASSLGTSGNTGELFF. Written as DNA, the CDR3 is TGTGCTAGCAGCTTAGGGACTAGCGGGAACACCGGGGAGCTGTTTTTT.